Sequencing of this TCR beta chain was carried out in a study of control samples from healthy donors and cancer patients. Here immunoSEQ multiplex PCR was the method, and the copy in TCRdb shows in-frame clones only, minus some. The table records 120,000 to 150,000 clones, less than 90% of them present only once. Points on this clone: Sequence at one end of the junction differs from germline and may be a read error. This CDR3 is also generated by other DNA sequences in the sample.

The receptor was derived from a woman aged 25-40 years in good health. Material: blood.

CDR3 in DNA: TGCGCCAGCAGTTTGGAGGGACTAGAGCAAGAGACCCAGTACTTC. Translating it yields CASSLEGLEQETQYF. The V call is TRBV5-1, the J call TRBJ2-5, with 8 bases lining up with TRBD2. The CDR3 has 15 amino acids. Germline V gene lookup returns CDR1 SGHRS and CDR2 YFSETQ.